This is a list of T cell receptor beta chains from one sample in a study of beta chain features in type 1 diabetes. Method: immunoSEQ multiplex PCR; TCRdb's copy keeps in-frame clones and lacks some. The sample has approximately 250,000 clones; roughly 9.6% are singletons. The specimen was naive CD4+ T cells from blood. The receptors here all came from a woman between 18 and 29 years old in good health. Each CDR3 is given with its conserved first and last residue. D genes are given only for firm matches. Expanded clones get a size class; other rows say once, few or many, or leave the size out.

abundance,v_gene,j_gene,d_gene,CDR3nt,CDR3aa
few,TRBV4-1,TRBJ1-5,TRBD1,TGCGCCAGCAGCCACCCCCTCCCCGGGACAGGGGCCTTGAGCAATCAGCCCCAGCATTTT,CASSHPLPGTGALSNQPQHF
few,TRBV30,TRBJ2-7,TRBD1,TGTGCCTGGAGTCGACAGGGTACCTACGAGCAGTACTTC,CAWSRQGTYEQYF
NA,TRBV5-4,TRBJ2-2,NA,TGTGCCAGCAGCTTGGTAGATACGTTGAACACCGGGGAGCTGTTTTTT,CASSLVDTLNTGELFF
few,TRBV27,TRBJ1-6,TRBD1,TGTGCCAGCCGCGTGGGGACAGGGGCAAGCTCCTATAATTCACCCCTCCACTTT,CASRVGTGASSYNSPLHF
NA,TRBV2,TRBJ2-7,TRBD1,TGTGCCAGCAGTCAGGCGATGACAGGGTCCCACGAGCAGTACTTC,CASSQAMTGSHEQYF
NA,TRBV6-5,TRBJ1-2,TRBD1,TGTGCCAGCAGTCCTCTCACAGGGGACTATGGCTACACCTTC,CASSPLTGDYGYTF
few,TRBV7-9,TRBJ2-2,TRBD1,TGTGCCAGCAGCTTGGACAGGGCAGGAACCGGGGAGCTGTTTTTT,CASSLDRAGTGELFF
NA,TRBV2,TRBJ1-2,NA,TGTGCCAGCAGTGAGAGCTATGGCTACACCTTC,CASSESYGYTF
few,TRBV5-4,TRBJ2-5,NA,TGTGCCAGCAGCTCAATTAGACAGAGAGAAGAGACCCAGTACTTC,CASSSIRQREETQYF
NA,TRBV5-1,TRBJ2-3,NA,TGCGCCAGCAGCTTGTCCCAACAGGGTACAGATACGCAGTATTTT,CASSLSQQGTDTQYF
NA,TRBV7-9,TRBJ2-7,TRBD1,TGTGCCAGCAGCTTAGTAGACAGGGTCACTTTCGAGCAGTACTTC,CASSLVDRVTFEQYF
few,TRBV6-5,TRBJ2-3,NA,TGTGCCAGCAGAATGTGGACACACACAGATACGCAGTATTTT,CASRMWTHTDTQYF
NA,TRBV9,TRBJ2-3,NA,TGTGCCAGCAGCCCTCAGGGAAGTCTCACAGATACGCAGTATTTT,CASSPQGSLTDTQYF
NA,TRBV19,TRBJ1-2,NA,TGTGCCAGTAGATGGGCAGTTTCAACCCCCTCAGGCTACACCTTC,CASRWAVSTPSGYTF
NA,TRBV9,TRBJ2-1,NA,TGTGCCAGCAGCGTAGCCCCTTACTTCTTAGGGAGCTATGAGCAGTTCTTC,CASSVAPYFLGSYEQFF
NA,TRBV6-6,TRBJ2-7,TRBD2,TGTGCCAGCAGTTACGGGGCTAGCGGCGAGCAGTACTTC,CASSYGASGEQYF
NA,TRBV29-1,TRBJ2-7,TRBD2,TGCAGCGTTCCCGTACTAGCGGGAGGGGTCAACGAGCAGTACTTC,CSVPVLAGGVNEQYF